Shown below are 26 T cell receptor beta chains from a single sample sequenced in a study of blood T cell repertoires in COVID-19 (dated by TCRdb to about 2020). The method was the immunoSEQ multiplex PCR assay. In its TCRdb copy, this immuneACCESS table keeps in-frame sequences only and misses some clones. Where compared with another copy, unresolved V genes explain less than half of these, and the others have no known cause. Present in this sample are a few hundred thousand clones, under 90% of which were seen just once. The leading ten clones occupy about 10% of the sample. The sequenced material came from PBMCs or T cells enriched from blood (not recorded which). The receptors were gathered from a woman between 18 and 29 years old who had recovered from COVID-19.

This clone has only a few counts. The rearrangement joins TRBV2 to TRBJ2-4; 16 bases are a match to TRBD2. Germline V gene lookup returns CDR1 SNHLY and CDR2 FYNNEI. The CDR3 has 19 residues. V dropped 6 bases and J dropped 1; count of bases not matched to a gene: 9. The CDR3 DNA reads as TGTGCCAGCAGACTGGGACTAGCGGGGGGGACGGGGGCCAAAAACATTCAGTACTTC. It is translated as CASRLGLAGGTGAKNIQYF.

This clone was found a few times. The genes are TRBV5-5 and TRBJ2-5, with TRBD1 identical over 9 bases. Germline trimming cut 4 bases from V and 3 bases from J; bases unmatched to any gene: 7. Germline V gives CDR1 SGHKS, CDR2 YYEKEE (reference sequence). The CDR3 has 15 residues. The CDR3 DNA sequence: TGTGCCAGCAGCCACCGGGACAGGGATGAAGAGACCCAGTACTTC. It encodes CASSHRDRDEETQYF.

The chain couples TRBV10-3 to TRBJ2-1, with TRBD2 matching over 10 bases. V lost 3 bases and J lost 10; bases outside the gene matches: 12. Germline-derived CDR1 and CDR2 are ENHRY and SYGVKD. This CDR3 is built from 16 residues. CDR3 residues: CAISEVASGGQEEQFF. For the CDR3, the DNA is TGTGCCATCAGTGAAGTGGCTAGCGGGGGCCAGGAGGAGCAGTTCTTC.

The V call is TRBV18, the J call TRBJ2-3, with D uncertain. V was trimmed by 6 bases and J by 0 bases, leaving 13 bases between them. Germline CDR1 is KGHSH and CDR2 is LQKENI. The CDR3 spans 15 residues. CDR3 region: CASSTMTPSTDTQYF. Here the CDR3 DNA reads TGTGCCAGCTCGACCATGACTCCTAGCACAGATACGCAGTATTTT.

The CDR3 loop reads CASSQASGGLYNEQFF. Here the CDR3 DNA reads TGTGCCAGCAGCCAAGCTAGCGGGGGCCTATACAATGAGCAGTTCTTC. The chain recombines TRBV3-1 (or the pseudogene TRBV3-2) with TRBJ2-1, with 10 positions matching TRBD2. CDR1 LGHDT and CDR2 YNNKEL come from the germline V gene (reference sequence). Trimming cost V 1 base and J 4 bases; bases outside gene matches: 4. The CDR3 is made up of 16 amino acids.

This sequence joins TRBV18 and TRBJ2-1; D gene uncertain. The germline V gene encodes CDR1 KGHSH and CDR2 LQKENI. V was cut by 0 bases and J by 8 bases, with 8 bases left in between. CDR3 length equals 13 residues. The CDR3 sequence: CASSPPGYDEQFF. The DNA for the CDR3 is TGTGCCAGCTCACCACCCGGGTACGATGAGCAGTTCTTC.

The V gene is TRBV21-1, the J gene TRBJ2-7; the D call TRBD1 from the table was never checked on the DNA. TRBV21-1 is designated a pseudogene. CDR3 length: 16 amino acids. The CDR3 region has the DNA TGTGCCAGCAGCAAAGCTAAAATCAGGGCCTCCTACGAGCAGTACTTC. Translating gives CASSKAKIRASYEQYF.

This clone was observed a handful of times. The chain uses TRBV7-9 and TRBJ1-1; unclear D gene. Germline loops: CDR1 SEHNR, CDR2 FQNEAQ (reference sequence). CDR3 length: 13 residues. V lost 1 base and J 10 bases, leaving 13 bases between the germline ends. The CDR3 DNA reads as TGTGCCAGCAGCTTAGAGAGAGGCCTAGCAGCTTTCTTT. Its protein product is CASSLERGLAAFF.

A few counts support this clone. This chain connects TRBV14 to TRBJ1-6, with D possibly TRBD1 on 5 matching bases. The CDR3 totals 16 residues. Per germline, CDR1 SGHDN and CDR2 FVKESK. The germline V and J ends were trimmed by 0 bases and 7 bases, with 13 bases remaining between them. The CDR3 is CASSQDLGQGNSPLHF. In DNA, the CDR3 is TGTGCCAGCAGCCAAGATCTCGGGCAGGGAAATTCACCCCTCCACTTT.

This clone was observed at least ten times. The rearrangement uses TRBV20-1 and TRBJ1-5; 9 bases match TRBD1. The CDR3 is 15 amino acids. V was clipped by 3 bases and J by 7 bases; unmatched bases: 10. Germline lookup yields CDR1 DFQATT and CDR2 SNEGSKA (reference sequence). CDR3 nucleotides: TGCAGTGCTAGTGGAGTCGGACAGGGGTTGCAGCCCCAGCATTTT. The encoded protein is CSASGVGQGLQPQHF.

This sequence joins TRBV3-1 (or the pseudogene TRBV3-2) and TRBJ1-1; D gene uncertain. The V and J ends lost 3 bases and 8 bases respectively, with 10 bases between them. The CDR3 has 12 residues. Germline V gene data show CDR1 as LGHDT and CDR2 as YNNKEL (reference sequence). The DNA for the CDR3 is TGTGCCAGCAGCCAGCTGAGGGCAGAAGCTTTCTTT. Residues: CASSQLRAEAFF.

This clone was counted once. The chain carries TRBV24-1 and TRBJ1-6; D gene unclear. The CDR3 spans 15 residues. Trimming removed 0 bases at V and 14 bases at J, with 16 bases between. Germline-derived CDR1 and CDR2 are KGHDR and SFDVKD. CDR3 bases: TGTGCCACCAGTGATTTGCATCTAGCGCCAACGGCCCTCCACTTT. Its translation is CATSDLHLAPTALHF.

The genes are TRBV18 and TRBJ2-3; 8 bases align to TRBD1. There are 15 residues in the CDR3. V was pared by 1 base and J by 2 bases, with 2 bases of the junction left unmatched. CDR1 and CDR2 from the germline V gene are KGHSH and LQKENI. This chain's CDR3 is CASSPQTGDTDTQYF. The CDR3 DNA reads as TGTGCCAGCTCACCACAGACAGGGGACACAGATACGCAGTATTTT.

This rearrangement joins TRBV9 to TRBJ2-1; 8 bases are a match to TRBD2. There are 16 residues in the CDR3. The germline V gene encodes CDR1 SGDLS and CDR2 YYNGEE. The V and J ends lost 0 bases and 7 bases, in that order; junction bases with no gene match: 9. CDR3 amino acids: CASSVASGSPGNEQFF. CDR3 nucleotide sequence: TGTGCCAGCAGCGTAGCCAGCGGGAGCCCCGGGAATGAGCAGTTCTTC.

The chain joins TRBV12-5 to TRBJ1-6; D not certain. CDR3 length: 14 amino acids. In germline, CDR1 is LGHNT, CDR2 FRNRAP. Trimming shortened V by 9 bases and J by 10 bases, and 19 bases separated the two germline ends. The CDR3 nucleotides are TGTGCTAGGGTTCGGGTTAAGGGAGGCTCACCCCTCCACTTT. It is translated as CARVRVKGGSPLHF.

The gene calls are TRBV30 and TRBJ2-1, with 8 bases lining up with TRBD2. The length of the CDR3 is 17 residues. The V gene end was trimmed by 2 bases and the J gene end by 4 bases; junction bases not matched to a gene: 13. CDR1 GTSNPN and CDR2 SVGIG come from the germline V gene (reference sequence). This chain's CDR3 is CAWSIYTGLDLYNEQFF. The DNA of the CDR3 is TGTGCCTGGAGTATATACACGGGACTAGACCTTTACAATGAGCAGTTCTTC. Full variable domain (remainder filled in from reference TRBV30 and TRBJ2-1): SQTIHQWPATLVQPVGSPLSLECTVEGTSNPNLYWYRQAAGRGLQLLFYSVGIGQISSEVPQNLSASRPQDRQFILSSKKLLLSDSGFYLCAWSIYTGLDLYNEQFFGPGTRLTVL.

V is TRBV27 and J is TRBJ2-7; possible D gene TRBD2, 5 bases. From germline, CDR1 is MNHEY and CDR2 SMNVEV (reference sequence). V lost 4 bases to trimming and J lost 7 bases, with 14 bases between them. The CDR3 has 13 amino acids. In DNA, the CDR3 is TGTGCCAGCAGTTCCTCCCCACCGGGGGAGCAGTACTTC. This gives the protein CASSSSPPGEQYF.

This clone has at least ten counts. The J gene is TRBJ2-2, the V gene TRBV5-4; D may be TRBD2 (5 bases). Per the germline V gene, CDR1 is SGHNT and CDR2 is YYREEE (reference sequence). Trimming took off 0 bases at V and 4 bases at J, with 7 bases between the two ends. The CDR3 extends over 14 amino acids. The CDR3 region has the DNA TGTGCCAGCAGCTTGGCGGGAACCACCGGGGAGCTGTTTTTT. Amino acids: CASSLAGTTGELFF.

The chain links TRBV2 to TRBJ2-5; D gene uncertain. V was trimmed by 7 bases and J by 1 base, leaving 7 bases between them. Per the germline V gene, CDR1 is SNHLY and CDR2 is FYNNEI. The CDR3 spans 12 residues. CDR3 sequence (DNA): TGTGCCAGCAAAAAGAGCCAAGAGACCCAGTACTTC. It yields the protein CASKKSQETQYF.

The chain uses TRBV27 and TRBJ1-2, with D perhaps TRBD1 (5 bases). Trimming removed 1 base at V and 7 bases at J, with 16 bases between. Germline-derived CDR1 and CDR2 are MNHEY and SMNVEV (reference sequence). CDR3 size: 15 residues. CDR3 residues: CASSLWGEWGSGYTF. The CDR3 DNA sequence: TGTGCCAGCAGTTTATGGGGGGAGTGGGGTAGTGGCTACACCTTC.

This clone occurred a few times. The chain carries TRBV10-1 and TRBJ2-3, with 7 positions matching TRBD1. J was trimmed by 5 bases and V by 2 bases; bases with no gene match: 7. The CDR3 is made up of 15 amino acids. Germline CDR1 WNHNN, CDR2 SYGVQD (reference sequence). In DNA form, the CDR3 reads TGCGCCAGCAGTGAGAAGGGGGCGCAGAGAGATACGCAGTATTTT. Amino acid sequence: CASSEKGAQRDTQYF.

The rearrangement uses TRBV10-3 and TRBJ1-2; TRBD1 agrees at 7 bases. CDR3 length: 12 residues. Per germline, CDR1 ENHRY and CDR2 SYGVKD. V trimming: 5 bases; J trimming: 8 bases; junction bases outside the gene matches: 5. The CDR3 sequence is CAISQGEWGYTF. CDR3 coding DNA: TGTGCCATCAGTCAGGGGGAGTGGGGCTACACCTTC.

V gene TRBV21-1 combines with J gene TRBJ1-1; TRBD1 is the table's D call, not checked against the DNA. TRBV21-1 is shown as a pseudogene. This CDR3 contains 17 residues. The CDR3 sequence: CASSSRRGQGGPSEAFF. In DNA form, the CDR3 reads TGTGCCAGCAGTTCCCGGAGGGGACAGGGGGGGCCCAGTGAAGCTTTCTTT.

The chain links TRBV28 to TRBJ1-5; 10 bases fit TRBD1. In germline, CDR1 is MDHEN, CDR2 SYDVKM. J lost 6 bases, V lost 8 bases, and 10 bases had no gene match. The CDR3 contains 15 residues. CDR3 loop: CASLPGGQGTQPQHF. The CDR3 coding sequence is TGTGCCAGCCTCCCTGGGGGACAGGGGACTCAGCCCCAGCATTTT. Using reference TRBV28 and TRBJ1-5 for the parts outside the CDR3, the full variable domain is DVKVTQSSRYLVKRTGEKVFLECVQDMDHENMFWYRQDPGLGLRLIYFSYDVKMKEKGDIPEGYSVSREKKERFSLILESASTNQTSMYLCASLPGGQGTQPQHFGDGTRLSIL.

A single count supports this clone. This chain's CDR3 is CASSPRTGEDGYTF. CDR3 bases: TGTGCCAGCTCACCTAGGACAGGGGAGGATGGCTACACCTTC. The J gene is TRBJ1-2, the V gene TRBV18; 9 bases line up with TRBD1. This CDR3 comprises 14 residues. V shed 3 bases and J 6 bases; nucleotides not matched to a gene: 5. Germline V lookup: CDR1 KGHSH, CDR2 LQKENI.

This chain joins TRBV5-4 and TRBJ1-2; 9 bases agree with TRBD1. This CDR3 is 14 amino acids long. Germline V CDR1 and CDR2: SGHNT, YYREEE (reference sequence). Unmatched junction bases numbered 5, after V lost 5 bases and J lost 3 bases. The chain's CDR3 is CASRGTGKDYGYTF. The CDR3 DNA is TGTGCCAGCAGGGGGACAGGGAAGGACTATGGCTACACCTTC.